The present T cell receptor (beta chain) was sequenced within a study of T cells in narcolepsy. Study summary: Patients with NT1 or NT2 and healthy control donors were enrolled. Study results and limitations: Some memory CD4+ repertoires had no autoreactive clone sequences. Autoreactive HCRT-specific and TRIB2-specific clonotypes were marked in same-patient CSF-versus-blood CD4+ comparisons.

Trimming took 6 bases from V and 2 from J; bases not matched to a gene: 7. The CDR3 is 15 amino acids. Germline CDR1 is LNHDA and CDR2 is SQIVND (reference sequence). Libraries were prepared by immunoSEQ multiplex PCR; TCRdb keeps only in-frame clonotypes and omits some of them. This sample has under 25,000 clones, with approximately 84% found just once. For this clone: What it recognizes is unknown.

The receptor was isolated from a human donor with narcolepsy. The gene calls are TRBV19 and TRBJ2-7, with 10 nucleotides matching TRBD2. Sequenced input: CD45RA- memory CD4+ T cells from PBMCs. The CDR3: CASRPKAGGAYEQYF. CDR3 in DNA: TGTGCCAGTAGACCTAAAGCGGGAGGGGCCTACGAGCAGTACTTC.